These T cell receptor beta chains were read from a single sample in a study of OX40 agonist ivuxolimab in advanced cancers. TCRdb's table, derived via immunoSEQ multiplex PCR, lists solely in-frame clones and lacks some. This table has about 71,000 clones, around 87% appearing once. Specimen: CD4+ or CD8+ T cells sorted from blood, collected in a trial of the OX40 agonist ivuxolimab. The receptor set was obtained from an adult with an advanced solid tumor such as melanoma, head and neck, liver or kidney cancer. Each CDR3 is given with its conserved first and last residue. Each record gives: clone size, D gene, V gene, J gene, CDR3 protein, CDR3 DNA. A D gene is named only where the DNA matches it firmly. Clone size is shown for a subset of rows, as once, few, many or a class of expanded clone.

>.|TRBD2|TRBV7-2|TRBJ2-3
CASSPRLAGSADTQYF
TGTGCCAGCAGCCCCAGACTAGCGGGAAGCGCAGATACGCAGTATTTT
>few|.|TRBV6-5|TRBJ1-5
CASSLTDSNQPQHF
TGTGCCAGCAGCCTGACCGATAGCAATCAGCCCCAGCATTTT
>.|.|TRBV7-3|TRBJ2-1
CASSLSLGEQFF
TGTGCCAGCAGCTTAAGTTTAGGTGAGCAGTTCTTC
>.|TRBD2|TRBV30|TRBJ2-3
CAWRKTSGITHF
TGTGCCTGGAGGAAGACTAGCGGGATTACCCATTTT
>.|.|TRBV2|TRBJ1-2
CASSGGPYGYTF
TGTGCCAGCAGTGGGGGGCCCTATGGCTACACCTTC
>.|.|TRBV27|TRBJ1-5
CASSFGRGSNQPQHF
TGTGCCAGCAGTTTTGGCAGGGGCAGCAATCAGCCCCAGCATTTT
>once|TRBD1|TRBV7-2|TRBJ2-7
CASSLAQTGGIRFEQYF
TGTGCCAGCAGCTTAGCACAGACAGGGGGCATCCGCTTCGAGCAGTACTTC
>.|.|TRBV5-5|TRBJ1-2
CASSSHLGQDGYGYTF
TGTGCCAGCAGCAGCCACCTCGGGCAGGACGGCTATGGCTACACCTTC
>.|.|TRBV28|TRBJ1-4
CASSTYRDIPTNEKLFF
TGTGCCAGCAGTACCTACCGGGACATCCCAACTAATGAAAAACTGTTTTTT
>few|.|TRBV5-5|TRBJ1-1
CASSSGAMNTEAFF
TGTGCCAGCAGCTCGGGGGCGATGAACACTGAAGCTTTCTTT
>.|.|TRBV4-1|TRBJ1-2
CASSQPGAGYGYTF
TGCGCCAGCAGCCAACCAGGGGCCGGCTATGGCTACACCTTC
>.|TRBD1|TRBV5-4|TRBJ2-7
CASSQEQGVYEQYF
TGTGCCAGCAGCCAGGAACAGGGGGTCTACGAGCAGTACTTC
>.|TRBD2|TRBV5-4|TRBJ2-3
CASRPPGGPGIGDTQYF
TGTGCCAGCCGGCCTCCGGGAGGGCCGGGGATAGGAGATACGCAGTATTTT
>few|TRBD2|TRBV10-3|TRBJ2-1
CAIRAVTSGYNEQFF
TGTGCCATCAGGGCGGTGACTAGCGGGTACAATGAGCAGTTCTTC
>.|.|TRBV6-1|TRBJ2-5
CASSPGGETQYF
TGTGCCAGCAGCCCTGGTGGGGAGACCCAGTACTTC
>.|TRBD1|TRBV27|TRBJ2-7
CASSCQVTGGCYEQYF
TGTGCCAGCAGTTGTCAAGTAACAGGGGGATGTTACGAGCAGTACTTC
>few|.|TRBV4-1|TRBJ2-1
CASSQAGTSYNEQFF
TGCGCCAGCAGCCAAGCGGGGACTTCCTACAATGAGCAGTTCTTC
>once|.|TRBV25-1|TRBJ1-4
CASSESVTGYGGEKLFF
TGTGCCAGCAGTGAATCCGTAACAGGGTACGGGGGTGAAAAACTGTTTTTT
>once|TRBD1|TRBV4-3|TRBJ1-1
CASSQDPDRANTEAFF
TGCGCCAGCAGCCAGGACCCTGACAGGGCGAACACTGAAGCTTTCTTT
>.|.|TRBV19|TRBJ2-5
CASSIGGQQETQYF
TGTGCCAGTAGTATAGGGGGGCAGCAAGAGACCCAGTACTTC
>.|.|TRBV6-1|TRBJ1-5
CASSPRTDAGPQHF
TGTGCCAGCAGTCCCCGGACGGATGCCGGGCCCCAGCATTTT
>.|TRBD1|TRBV10-3|TRBJ1-1
CAISAPGQRNTEAFF
TGTGCCATCAGTGCACCGGGACAGCGGAACACTGAAGCTTTCTTT
>once|TRBD2|TRBV7-2|TRBJ2-3
CASSSGTSGLNTQYF
TGTGCCAGCAGCTCGGGGACTAGCGGCCTTAATACGCAGTATTTT
>.|.|TRBV14|TRBJ1-5
CASSQGSAQPQHF
TGTGCCAGCAGCCAGGGGTCGGCGCAGCCCCAGCATTTT
>.|.|TRBV4-3|TRBJ1-2
CASSPNVIPNLYGYTF
TGCGCCAGCAGCCCCAACGTTATACCTAATCTCTATGGCTACACCTTC
>.|TRBD1|TRBV7-9|TRBJ2-2
CASSPRTGLETGELFF
TGTGCCAGCAGCCCCCGGACAGGGCTGGAAACCGGGGAGCTGTTTTTT
>.|TRBD2|TRBV6-6|TRBJ2-1
CATDSGTSGINEQFF
TGTGCCACCGACTCGGGGACTAGCGGGATAAATGAGCAGTTCTTC
>.|.|TRBV2|TRBJ1-5
CASSATVTQHF
TGTGCCAGCAGTGCGACGGTAACCCAGCATTTT
>.|.|TRBV7-9|TRBJ2-5
CASSDRGRQETQYF
TGTGCCAGCAGCGACCGGGGACGGCAAGAGACCCAGTACTTC
>.|.|TRBV10-3|TRBJ2-3
CAITSGTSTDTQYF
TGTGCCATCACCTCCGGGACAAGCACAGATACGCAGTATTTT
>.|.|TRBV30|TRBJ1-5
CAWSVSEHNQPQHF
TGTGCCTGGAGTGTTTCGGAGCACAATCAGCCCCAGCATTTT
>.|TRBD1|TRBV11-2|TRBJ2-1
CASSQRGQGTNEQFF
TGTGCCAGCAGCCAAAGGGGGCAGGGCACCAATGAGCAGTTCTTC
>.|.|TRBV7-9|TRBJ2-1
CASSLDRVGNEQFF
TGTGCCAGCAGCTTAGACAGGGTCGGCAATGAGCAGTTCTTC
>.|TRBD1|TRBV19|TRBJ1-5
CASKDRGDQPQHF
TGTGCCTCCAAGGACAGGGGGGATCAGCCCCAGCATTTT
>.|.|TRBV5-1|TRBJ2-5
CASSRWSPTASGQETQYF
TGCGCCAGCAGCAGGTGGTCCCCCACGGCGTCAGGGCAAGAGACCCAGTACTTC
>.|TRBD1|TRBV7-2|TRBJ1-1
CASSLRDSREAFF
TGTGCCAGCAGCTTACGGGACAGCCGTGAAGCTTTCTTT
>once|.|TRBV19|TRBJ2-7
CASTLSGGGGYEQYF
TGTGCCAGTACCCTTTCTGGGGGAGGGGGCTACGAGCAGTACTTC
>.|.|TRBV7-9|TRBJ2-5
CASSSLQFRETQYF
TGTGCCAGCAGCTCCTTACAGTTTAGAGAGACCCAGTACTTC
>.|TRBD1|TRBV29-1|TRBJ2-7
CSAAPTQGAYEQYF
TGCAGCGCCGCCCCTACCCAGGGGGCGTACGAGCAGTACTTC
>.|TRBD2|TRBV10-3|TRBJ2-5
CAISESGTSGKETQYF
TGTGCCATCAGTGAGTCAGGGACTAGCGGGAAAGAGACCCAGTACTTC
>.|.|TRBV7-2|TRBJ1-5
CASSVYIGSNQPQHF
TGTGCCAGCAGCGTATACATCGGGAGCAATCAGCCCCAGCATTTT
>few|TRBD2|TRBV29-1|TRBJ2-6
CSVGGGLGSGANVLTF
TGCAGCGTTGGGGGAGGGCTAGGCTCTGGGGCCAACGTCCTGACTTTC
>.|.|TRBV9|TRBJ2-1
CASSPDPPGTSTSYNEQFF
TGTGCCAGCAGCCCCGACCCGCCAGGGACCTCTACCTCCTACAATGAGCAGTTCTTC
>.|.|TRBV5-4|TRBJ2-2
CASSLQNTGELFF
TGTGCCAGCAGCTTACAGAACACCGGGGAGCTGTTTTTT
>.|.|TRBV7-2|TRBJ2-1
CASRDYNEQFF
TGTGCCAGCAGGGACTACAATGAGCAGTTCTTC
>.|.|TRBV5-1|TRBJ1-5
CASSPGHGNQPQHF
TGCGCCAGCAGCCCTGGACATGGTAATCAGCCCCAGCATTTT